These 10 T cell receptor beta chains originate from one sample sequenced in a study of cytomegalovirus exposure and HLA in healthy donors. PCR was performed using 60 Vbeta and 13 Jbeta primers. Generated by immunoSEQ multiplex PCR, the TCRdb table keeps only in-frame clones and is missing some. This sample's table reports under 70,000 clones. The sample consisted of PBMCs. The source of these receptors is a woman in her 30s in good health and CMV-seropositive.

The chain recombines TRBV11-3 with TRBJ2-7, with D perhaps TRBD2 (5 bases). Trimming stripped 0 bases from V and 2 bases from J, with 14 bases between. The CDR3 runs to 16 residues. Germline V gene data show CDR1 as SGHNT and CDR2 as YENEEA. This CDR3 reads CASSLDLWESAYEQYF. The CDR3 bases are TGTGCCAGCAGCTTAGATCTGTGGGAGAGCGCCTACGAGCAGTACTTC.

CDR3 sequence: CASKLAGSYEQYF. The CDR3 DNA follows: TGTGCCAGCAAACTAGCGGGTTCCTACGAGCAGTACTTC. V is TRBV27 and J is TRBJ2-7, with TRBD2 identical over 9 bases. Losses at the gene ends were 7 bases for V and 1 base for J; bases not matched to a gene: 2. The CDR3 spans 13 residues. The germline V gene has CDR1 MNHEY and CDR2 SMNVEV (reference sequence).

The chain is built from TRBV30 and TRBJ2-7; tentatively, D is TRBD2 (5 bases). The CDR3 consists of 13 residues. V lost 5 bases and J 2 bases, leaving 13 bases between the germline ends. The germline gives CDR1 GTSNPN, CDR2 SVGIG (reference sequence). CDR3 DNA sequence: TGTGCCTGGGACTTAGCGACGGCCTACGAGCAGTACTTC. Its protein is CAWDLATAYEQYF.

V is TRBV7-2 and J is TRBJ1-2; D is perhaps TRBD1 (5 bases). The CDR3 has 13 amino acids. V was pared by 8 bases and J by 0 bases, with 10 bases between. Germline CDR1 SGHTA, CDR2 FQGNSA. The CDR3 bases are TGTGCCAGCCTAGGGGATACTAACTATGGCTACACCTTC. Translated: CASLGDTNYGYTF.

The chain employs TRBV7-9 and TRBJ2-1; perhaps TRBD2 as D (5 bases). The germline V gene encodes CDR1 SEHNR and CDR2 FQNEAQ (reference sequence). The CDR3 sequence is 14 residues long. With 1 base removed from V and 7 bases from J, the gap between germline ends came to 11 bases. The CDR3 region has the DNA TGTGCCAGCAGCTTAGGCCTAGCAATAAATGAGCAGTTCTTC. The encoded protein is CASSLGLAINEQFF.

The chain is built from TRBV4-1 and TRBJ2-5, with 14 bases aligning to TRBD2. V lost 5 bases, J lost 4 bases, and 9 bases stayed unmatched. Germline CDR1 and CDR2: MGHRA and YSYEKL. The CDR3 is 17 residues long. As DNA, the CDR3 is TGCGCCAGCAGCGGGACTAGCGGGAGTTTGAAAAGAGAGACCCAGTACTTC. Protein: CASSGTSGSLKRETQYF.

The J gene is TRBJ2-5, the V gene TRBV11-2; weak D call: TRBD2 (5 bases). The CDR3 sequence is 15 residues long. V was trimmed by 4 bases and J by 4 bases, leaving 16 bases between them. CDR1 SGHAT and CDR2 FQNNGV come from the germline V gene. CDR3 in DNA: TGTGCCAGCAGCTCCGCGGAGGTTGACCGAGAGACCCAGTACTTC. Protein product: CASSSAEVDRETQYF.

V usage is TRBV5-1 and J usage is TRBJ2-7; the match to TRBD2 covers 13 bases. The CDR3 covers 14 residues. Trimming took 5 bases from V and 4 from J; bases not matched to a gene: 3. Germline V gene lookup returns CDR1 SGHRS and CDR2 YFSETQ. In DNA form, the CDR3 reads TGCGCCAGCAGATGGACTAGCGGGGGATACGAGCAGTACTTC. Its translation: CASRWTSGGYEQYF.

This CDR3 reads CASSEIGRATDTQYF. CDR3 DNA: TGTGCCAGCAGTGAAATAGGCAGGGCCACAGATACGCAGTATTTT. The V call is TRBV6-1, the J call TRBJ2-3; D possibly corresponds to TRBD1 (5 bases). V lost 2 bases and J 2 bases, leaving 11 bases between the germline ends. The CDR3 consists of 15 residues. Germline values: CDR1 MNHNS, CDR2 SASEGT.

The CDR3 DNA sequence: TGTGCCAGCAGCAGGACCGGGACAGACTACGAGCAGTACTTC. This encodes CASSRTGTDYEQYF. The chain carries TRBV28 and TRBJ2-7; 7 positions agree with TRBD1. The V segment lost 6 bases and the J segment 3 bases; nucleotides outside the gene matches: 8. The CDR3 totals 14 residues. Germline V gene sequence: CDR1 MDHEN, CDR2 SYDVKM. Filled out from reference TRBV28 and TRBJ2-7, the complete variable domain reads DVKVTQSSRYLVKRTGEKVFLECVQDMDHENMFWYRQDPGLGLRLIYFSYDVKMKEKGDIPEGYSVSREKKERFSLILESASTNQTSMYLCASSRTGTDYEQYFGPGTRLTVT.